Included here is one TCR beta chain sequence, with context. Germline assignment: CDR1 SGHNT and CDR2 YENEEA. The CDR3 is made up of 11 amino acids. With 4 bases removed from V and 6 bases from J, the gap between germline ends came to 7 bases. Data came from immunoSEQ multiplex PCR; TCRdb stores just in-frame clones and leaves some out. The sample includes more than 110,000 clones, around 80% of them seen just once. The data belong to a study of cytotoxic CD8 clonotypes in ibrutinib-treated CLL. This receptor was identified in a human donor with chronic lymphocytic leukemia. The sequencing here drew on PBMCs, taken after 36 months of ibrutinib treatment. The V gene is TRBV11-3, the J gene TRBJ2-7, with D possibly being TRBD2 (5 bases). The CDR3 loop is CASSSGSEQYF. The DNA for the CDR3 is TGTGCCAGCAGCTCGGGGTCCGAGCAGTACTTC.